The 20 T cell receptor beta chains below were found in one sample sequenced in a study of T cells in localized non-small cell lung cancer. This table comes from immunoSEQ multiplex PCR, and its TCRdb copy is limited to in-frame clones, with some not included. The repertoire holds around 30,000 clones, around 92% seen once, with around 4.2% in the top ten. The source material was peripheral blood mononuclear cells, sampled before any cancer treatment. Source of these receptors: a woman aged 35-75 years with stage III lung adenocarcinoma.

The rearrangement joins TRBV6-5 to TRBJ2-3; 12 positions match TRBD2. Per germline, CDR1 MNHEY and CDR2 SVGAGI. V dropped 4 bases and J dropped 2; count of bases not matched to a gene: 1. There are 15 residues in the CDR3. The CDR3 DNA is TGTGCCAGCAGTTCTAGCGGGAGGGCCACAGATACGCAGTATTTT. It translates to CASSSSGRATDTQYF.

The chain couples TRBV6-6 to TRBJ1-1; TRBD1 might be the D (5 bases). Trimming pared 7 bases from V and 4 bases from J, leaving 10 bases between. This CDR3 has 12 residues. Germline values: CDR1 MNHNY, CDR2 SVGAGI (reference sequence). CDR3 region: CASTTRGTEAFF. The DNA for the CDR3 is TGTGCCAGCACCACTAGGGGCACTGAAGCTTTCTTT.

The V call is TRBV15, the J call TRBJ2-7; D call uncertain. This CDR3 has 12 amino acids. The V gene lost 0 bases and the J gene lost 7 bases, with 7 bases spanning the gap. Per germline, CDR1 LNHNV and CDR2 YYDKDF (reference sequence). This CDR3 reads CATSRDNREQYF. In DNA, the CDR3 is TGTGCCACCAGCAGAGATAATAGGGAGCAGTACTTC.

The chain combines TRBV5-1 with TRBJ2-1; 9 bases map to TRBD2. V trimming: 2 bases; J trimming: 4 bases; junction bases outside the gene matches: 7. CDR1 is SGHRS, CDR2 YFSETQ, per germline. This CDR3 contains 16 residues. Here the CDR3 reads CASSFEGTSSYNEQFF. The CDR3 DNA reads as TGCGCCAGCAGCTTCGAAGGGACTAGCTCATACAATGAGCAGTTCTTC.

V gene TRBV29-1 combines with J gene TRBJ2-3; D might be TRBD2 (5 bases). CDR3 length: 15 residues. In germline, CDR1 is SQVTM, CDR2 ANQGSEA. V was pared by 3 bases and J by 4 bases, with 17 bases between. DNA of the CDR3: TGCAGCGTTGATGAGGGAATTGGGCTCGCAGATACGCAGTATTTT. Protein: CSVDEGIGLADTQYF.

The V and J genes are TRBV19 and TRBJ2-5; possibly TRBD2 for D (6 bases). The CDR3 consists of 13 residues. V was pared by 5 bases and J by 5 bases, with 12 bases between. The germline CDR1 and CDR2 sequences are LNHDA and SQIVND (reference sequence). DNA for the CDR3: TGTGCCAGTAGTTCCCGGGGGTTTGAGACCCAGTACTTC. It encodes CASSSRGFETQYF. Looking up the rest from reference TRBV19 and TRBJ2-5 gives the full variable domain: DGGITQSPKYLFRKEGQNVTLSCEQNLNHDAMYWYRQDPGQGLRLIYYSQIVNDFQKGDIAEGYSVSREKKESFPLTVTSAQKNPTAFYLCASSSRGFETQYFGPGTRLLVL.

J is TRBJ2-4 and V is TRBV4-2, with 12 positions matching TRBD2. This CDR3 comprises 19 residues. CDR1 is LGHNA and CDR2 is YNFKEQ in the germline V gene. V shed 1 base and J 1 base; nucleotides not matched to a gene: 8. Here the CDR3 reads CASSQVYLAGGGAKNIQYF. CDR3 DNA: TGTGCCAGCAGCCAAGTGTATCTAGCGGGAGGGGGGGCCAAAAACATTCAGTACTTC.

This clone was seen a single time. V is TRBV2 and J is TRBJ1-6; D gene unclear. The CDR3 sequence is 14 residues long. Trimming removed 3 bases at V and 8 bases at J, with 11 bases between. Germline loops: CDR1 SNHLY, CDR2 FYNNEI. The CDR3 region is CASSDSRRDSPLHF. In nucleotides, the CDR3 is TGTGCCAGCAGTGATAGTAGGAGGGATTCACCCCTCCACTTT.

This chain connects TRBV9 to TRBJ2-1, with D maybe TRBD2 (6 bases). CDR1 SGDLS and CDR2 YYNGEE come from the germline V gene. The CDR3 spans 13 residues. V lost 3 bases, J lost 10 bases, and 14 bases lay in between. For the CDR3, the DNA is TGTGCCAGCAGCGCTCTACTAGCCGGGGAGCAGTTCTTC. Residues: CASSALLAGEQFF. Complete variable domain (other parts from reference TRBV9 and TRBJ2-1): DSGVTQTPKHLITATGQRVTLRCSPRSGDLSVYWYQQSLDQGLQFLIQYYNGEERAKGNILERFSAQQFPDLHSELNLSSLELGDSALYFCASSALLAGEQFFGPGTRLTVL.

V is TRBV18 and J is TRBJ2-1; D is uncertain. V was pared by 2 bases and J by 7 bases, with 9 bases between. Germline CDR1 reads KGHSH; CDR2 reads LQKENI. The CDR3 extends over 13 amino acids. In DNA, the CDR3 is TGTGCCAGCTCACCAGGCAGGCGAAATGAGCAGTTCTTC. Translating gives CASSPGRRNEQFF.

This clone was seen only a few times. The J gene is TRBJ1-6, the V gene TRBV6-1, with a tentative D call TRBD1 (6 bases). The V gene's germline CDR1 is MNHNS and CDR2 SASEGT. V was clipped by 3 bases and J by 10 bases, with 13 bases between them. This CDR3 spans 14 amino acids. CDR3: CASSDHRVTSPLHF. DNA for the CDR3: TGTGCCAGCAGTGATCACAGGGTAACATCACCCCTCCACTTT.

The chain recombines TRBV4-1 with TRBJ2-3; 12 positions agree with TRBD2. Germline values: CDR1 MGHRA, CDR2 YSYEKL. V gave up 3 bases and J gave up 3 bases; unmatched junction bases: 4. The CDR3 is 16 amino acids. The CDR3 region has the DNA TGCGCCAGCAGCCACGGACTAGCGGGGTTTACAGATACGCAGTATTTT. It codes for CASSHGLAGFTDTQYF.

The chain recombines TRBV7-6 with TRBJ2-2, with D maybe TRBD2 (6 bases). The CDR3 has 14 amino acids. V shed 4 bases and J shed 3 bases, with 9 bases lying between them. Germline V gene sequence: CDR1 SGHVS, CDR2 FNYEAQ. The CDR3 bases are TGTGCCAGCAGCTCGGAGGGCCACACCGGGGAGCTGTTTTTT. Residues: CASSSEGHTGELFF.

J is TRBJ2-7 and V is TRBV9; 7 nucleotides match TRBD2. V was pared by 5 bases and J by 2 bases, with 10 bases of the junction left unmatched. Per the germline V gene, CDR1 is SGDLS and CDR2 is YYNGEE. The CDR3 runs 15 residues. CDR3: CASSARASGPYEQYF. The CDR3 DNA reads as TGTGCCAGCAGTGCCAGAGCTAGCGGACCCTACGAGCAGTACTTC.

CDR3: CASSSNRGDTGELFF. DNA of the CDR3: TGTGCCAGCAGCTCCAACAGGGGCGACACCGGGGAGCTGTTTTTT. This rearrangement joins TRBV7-3 to TRBJ2-2; 7 bases fit TRBD1. V lost 4 bases, J lost 3 bases, and 5 bases stayed unmatched. The CDR3 spans 15 residues. The germline V gene has CDR1 SGHTA and CDR2 FQGTGA. Together with reference TRBV7-3 and TRBJ2-2, the CDR3 gives the full variable domain: GAGVSQTPSNKVTEKGKYVELRCDPISGHTALYWYRQSLGQGPEFLIYFQGTGAADDSGLPNDRFFAVRPEGSVSTLKIQRTERGDSAVYLCASSSNRGDTGELFFGEGSRLTVL.

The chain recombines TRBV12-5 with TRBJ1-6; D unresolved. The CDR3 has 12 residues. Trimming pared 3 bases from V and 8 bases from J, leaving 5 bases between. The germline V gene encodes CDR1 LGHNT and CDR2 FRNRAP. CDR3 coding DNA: TGTGCTAGTGGTTTCGGGGATTCACCCCTCCACTTT. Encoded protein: CASGFGDSPLHF. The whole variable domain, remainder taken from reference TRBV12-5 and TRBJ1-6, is DARVTQTPRHKVTEMGQEVTMRCQPILGHNTVFWYRQTMMQGLELLAYFRNRAPLDDSGMPKDRFSAEMPDATLATLKIQPSEPRDSAVYFCASGFGDSPLHFGNGTRLTVT.

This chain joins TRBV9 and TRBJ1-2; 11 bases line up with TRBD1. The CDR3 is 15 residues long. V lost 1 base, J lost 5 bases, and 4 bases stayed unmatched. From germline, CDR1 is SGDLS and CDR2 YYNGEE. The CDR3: CASSVQGTGGYGYTF. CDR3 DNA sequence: TGTGCCAGCAGCGTACAGGGGACAGGGGGGTATGGCTACACCTTC.

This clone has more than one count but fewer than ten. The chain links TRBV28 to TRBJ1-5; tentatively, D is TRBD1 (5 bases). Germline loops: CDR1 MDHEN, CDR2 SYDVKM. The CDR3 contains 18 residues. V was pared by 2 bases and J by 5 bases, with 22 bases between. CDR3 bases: TGTGCCAGCAGTTTAACCGTACGGCGGGGCCCGAATTATCAGCCCCAGCATTTT. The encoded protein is CASSLTVRRGPNYQPQHF.

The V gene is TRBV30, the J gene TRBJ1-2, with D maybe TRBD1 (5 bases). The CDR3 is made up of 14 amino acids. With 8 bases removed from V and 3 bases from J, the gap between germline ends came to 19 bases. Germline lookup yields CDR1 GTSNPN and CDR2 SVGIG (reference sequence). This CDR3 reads CAGTGLTEHYGYTF. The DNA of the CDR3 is TGTGCCGGGACCGGCCTTACTGAACACTATGGCTACACCTTC.

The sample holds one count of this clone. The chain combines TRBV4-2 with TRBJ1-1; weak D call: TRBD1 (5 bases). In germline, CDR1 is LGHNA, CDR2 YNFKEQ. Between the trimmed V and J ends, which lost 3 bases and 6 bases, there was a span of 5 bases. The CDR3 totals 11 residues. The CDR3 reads CASSQGPEAFF. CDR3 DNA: TGTGCCAGCAGCCAGGGGCCTGAAGCTTTCTTT.